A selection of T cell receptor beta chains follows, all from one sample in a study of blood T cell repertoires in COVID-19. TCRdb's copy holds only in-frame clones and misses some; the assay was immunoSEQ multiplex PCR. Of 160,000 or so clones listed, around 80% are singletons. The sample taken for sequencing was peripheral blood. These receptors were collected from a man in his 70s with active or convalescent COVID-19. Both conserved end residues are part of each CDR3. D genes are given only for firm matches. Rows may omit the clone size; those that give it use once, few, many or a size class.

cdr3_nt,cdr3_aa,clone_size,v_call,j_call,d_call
TGTGCCAGTACCCCAAGTGGAGTCCACCAAGAGACCCAGTACTTC,CASTPSGVHQETQYF,NA,TRBV19,TRBJ2-5,NA
TGTGCCAGCAGCCCGACTTCGTACCAAGAGACCCAGTACTTC,CASSPTSYQETQYF,NA,TRBV7-2,TRBJ2-5,NA
TGTGCCAGCAGCCAGGGGCCAGAGGGGTCCCACGAGCAGTACTTC,CASSQGPEGSHEQYF,many,TRBV5-4,TRBJ2-7,NA
TGTGCCAGCAGCCATATACCCGGGACTAGCGGGAGAGGGGCCCAAAAGACCCAGTACTTC,CASSHIPGTSGRGAQKTQYF,NA,TRBV7-8,TRBJ2-5,TRBD2
TGTGCCAGCAGGTCCCACCCGGGCGAAGGAGGCTATGGCTACACCTTC,CASRSHPGEGGYGYTF,NA,TRBV27,TRBJ1-2,NA
TGTGCCAGCAGCGTAGGTGGCGGCACCGGGGAGCTGTTTTTT,CASSVGGGTGELFF,NA,TRBV9,TRBJ2-2,NA
TGTGCCAGCAGCTCGAGCGGGATAGGATTGAAGGGCAATCAGCCCCAGCATTTT,CASSSSGIGLKGNQPQHF,NA,TRBV7-9,TRBJ1-5,NA
TGTGCCAGCAGTCGGGACAGGGAATCACCCCTCCACTTT,CASSRDRESPLHF,NA,TRBV25-1,TRBJ1-6,TRBD1
TGTGCCAGTAGTATCAGTAGCGGGATAGGAACCGGGGAGCTGTTTTTT,CASSISSGIGTGELFF,NA,TRBV19,TRBJ2-2,TRBD2
TGCGCCAGCTCAACGGGACAGCAAGAGACCCAGTACTTC,CASSTGQQETQYF,NA,TRBV10-2,TRBJ2-5,TRBD1
TGTGCCAGCAGTCCCTTGCGGGACTCTAACAATGAGCAGTTCTTC,CASSPLRDSNNEQFF,NA,TRBV6-2/TRBV6-3,TRBJ2-1,NA
TGTGCCAGTAGTAGAACCGGGACAGGGAACAATGAGCAGTTCTTC,CASSRTGTGNNEQFF,many,TRBV19,TRBJ2-1,TRBD1
TGTGCCAGCAGTGCCTACAGGGGGAATAATTCACCCCTCCACTTT,CASSAYRGNNSPLHF,NA,TRBV25-1,TRBJ1-6,TRBD1
TGTGCCAGCAGCTTAGCCGCAGGGTTCGGCAATCAGCCCCAGCATTTT,CASSLAAGFGNQPQHF,NA,TRBV7-9,TRBJ1-5,NA
TGTGCCAGCAGTTTTTCGAGCTCCTACGAGCAGTACTTC,CASSFSSSYEQYF,NA,TRBV14,TRBJ2-7,NA
TGTGCCAGCAGCGGACAGCCGAACACTGAAGCTTTCTTT,CASSGQPNTEAFF,NA,TRBV9,TRBJ1-1,NA
TGTGCCAGCAGTGTCGAGCGGGAGAGCAATGAGCAGTTCTTC,CASSVERESNEQFF,NA,TRBV2,TRBJ2-1,TRBD2
TGTGCCAGCAGTGAAGAGGTTACAGTAGATTACTACAATGAGCAGTTCTTC,CASSEEVTVDYYNEQFF,once,TRBV6-1,TRBJ2-1,NA
TGTGCCAGCAGCTTCACCCTCAGTATCTCATCATATGGCTACACCTTC,CASSFTLSISSYGYTF,NA,TRBV5-5,TRBJ1-2,NA
TGTGCCAGCAGGCCCACAGTTTACACTGAAGCTTTCTTT,CASRPTVYTEAFF,NA,TRBV6-5,TRBJ1-1,NA
TGTGCCTGGAGGGCCCCGTCAGGGGGCTTTAACTATGGCTACACCTTC,CAWRAPSGGFNYGYTF,NA,TRBV30,TRBJ1-2,TRBD1
TGTGCCAGCAGCCGGGGGAACACTGAAGCTTTCTTT,CASSRGNTEAFF,NA,TRBV9,TRBJ1-1,NA
TGTGCCAGCAGCGTAGCGTCTGGGGCCCCGCACAATGAGCAGTTCTTC,CASSVASGAPHNEQFF,once,TRBV9,TRBJ2-1,NA
TGTGCCAGCAGTTACGGGACAGGGGGCGAAGGTAAACTGTTTTTT,CASSYGTGGEGKLFF,NA,TRBV6-5,TRBJ1-4,TRBD1
TGTGCCATCAGAGGTAAACCGGGACAGGATGAGGAAAAACTGTTTTTT,CAIRGKPGQDEEKLFF,NA,TRBV10-3,TRBJ1-4,TRBD1
TGTGCCAGCGGTAACAGGGGGAGGGCTGAAGCTTTCTTT,CASGNRGRAEAFF,NA,TRBV2,TRBJ1-1,TRBD1
TGTGCCAGCAGCAGGAACCAGGCAGATACGCAGTATTTT,CASSRNQADTQYF,NA,TRBV11-3,TRBJ2-3,NA
TGTGCCAGCAGGAAGGACAGGGGCTGGTTTGGGACCCAGTACTTC,CASRKDRGWFGTQYF,NA,TRBV6-6,TRBJ2-5,TRBD1
TGTGCCAGCAGCGTTGGCCCCACAGGGTCCCAAGAGACCCAGTACTTC,CASSVGPTGSQETQYF,NA,TRBV9,TRBJ2-5,NA
TGTGCCATCGAAGCGGGGTTGGCAGATACGCAGTATTTT,CAIEAGLADTQYF,NA,TRBV7-2,TRBJ2-3,TRBD2
TGCAGCGTTGAAGTCGGGGACAGGGAAAGATACGGCTACACCTTC,CSVEVGDRERYGYTF,NA,TRBV29-1,TRBJ1-2,TRBD1
TGCAGCGTTGAGTTCAATGGCTACACCTTC,CSVEFNGYTF,NA,TRBV29-1,TRBJ1-2,NA
TGTGCCAGCAGCTTATTTCTAGCGGGATACAATGAGCAGTTCTTC,CASSLFLAGYNEQFF,NA,TRBV11-3,TRBJ2-1,TRBD2
TGTGCCAGCACCCAAAGGGGTGGGCACTTCGGGGAGCTGTTTTTT,CASTQRGGHFGELFF,NA,TRBV7-2,TRBJ2-2,NA
TGTGCCAGTAGCGACAGGGGGTATGGAAACACCATATATTTT,CASSDRGYGNTIYF,NA,TRBV19,TRBJ1-3,TRBD1
TGTGCCAGCACCAATGGGCAGCCCGGGGGATATGGCTACACCTTC,CASTNGQPGGYGYTF,NA,TRBV18,TRBJ1-2,NA
TGTGCCAGCGCTAGGACAGAGCAGCTGAACACTGAAGCTTTCTTT,CASARTEQLNTEAFF,NA,TRBV18,TRBJ1-1,NA
TGTGCCAGCAGCTTGGGGGCGGGAGGGCTAGCGGACAATGAGCAGTTCTTC,CASSLGAGGLADNEQFF,NA,TRBV7-9,TRBJ2-1,TRBD2
TGTGCCAGCAGCTTAGTCGACACTGAAGCTTTCTTT,CASSLVDTEAFF,NA,TRBV7-9,TRBJ1-1,NA
TGTGCCAGCAGCTTATCGGGACTAGCGGCGCAGTATTTT,CASSLSGLAAQYF,NA,TRBV11-2,TRBJ2-3,TRBD2
TGTGCCAGCAGCCTTTCCCCAGAGGTTCCTCAGCCCCAGCATTTT,CASSLSPEVPQPQHF,NA,TRBV9,TRBJ1-5,NA